This paragraph covers one T cell receptor (beta chain) sequence. The antigen is not known. Looked up from germline, CDR1 is DFQATT and CDR2 is SNEGSKA (reference sequence). J was trimmed by 0 bases and V by 1 base; bases with no gene match: 9. The CDR3 runs to 17 residues. This entry is derived from a study of CD8 T cells in ankylosing spondylitis. TCRdb re-derived calls from the 5' RACE reads in MiXCR, one entry per CDR3 protein. The sample has about 190,000 distinct CDR3 sequences; around 13% are singletons. Study-wide findings and caveats: Certain motif variants had earlier appeared in reactive arthritis synovial fluid and blood.

The sample comprised blood, either unsorted or a sorted T cell fraction (not recorded which). This rearrangement joins TRBV20-1 to TRBJ1-5, with TRBD1 identical over 7 bases. The source is a female donor with ankylosing spondylitis or in good health (not recorded which). DNA for the CDR3: TGCAGTGCTAGAGCCAACCTCGGGACAGCTAGCAATCAGCCCCAGCATTTT. It is translated as CSARANLGTASNQPQHF.